This TCR beta chain comes out of a study of regulatory T cells in long-lasting Graves disease. To make TCR beta libraries, researchers used iRepertoire HTBI primers and Arm-PCR of CDR3 regions. TCRdb called the multiplex PCR reads again in MiXCR, with one record for every CDR3 protein. The sample contains roughly 500,000 distinct CDR3 sequences, approximately 15% of which appear only once. In the case of this clonotype: The antigen is unknown. Just one base apart from a much larger clone, this may be a read error.

CDR1 is SNHLY, CDR2 FYNNEI, per germline. The CDR3 length is 13 residues. The time point: newly diagnosed GD, antithyroid drugs for less than 3 months. RNA extracted from PBMCs served as the sequencing template. Study results and limitations: Persistent patients shared more public clonotypes (approximately 2,500) than new patients (roughly 970). Persistent disease samples used TRBV28, TRBJ1-2 and TRBJ2-5 preferentially.

These records were also assigned to another study, of T cells in Graves' hyperthyroidism and ophthalmopathy.

The sample in question was peripheral blood mononuclear cells (PBMCs), obtained at new diagnosis, from a patient treated with antithyroid drugs. The V gene is TRBV2, the J gene TRBJ2-5; D gene unclear. The sequence was collected from a man aged 25-45 years with Graves disease. The DNA for the CDR3 is TGTACCAGCAGTCCCCACTTCGGGGAGACCCAGTACTTC. Protein product: CTSSPHFGETQYF. The variable domain in full, with the rest retrieved from reference TRBV2 and TRBJ2-5, is EPEVTQTPSHQVTQMGQEVILRCVPISNHLYFYWYRQILGQKVEFLVSFYNNEISEKSEIFDDQFSVERPDGSNFTLKIRSTKLEDSAMYFCTSSPHFGETQYFGPGTRLLVL.